This is a list of T cell receptor beta chains from one sample in a study of shared clonotypes between healthy human individuals. Repertoires were generated with immunoSEQ multiplex PCR, while TCRdb's copy carries only in-frame clones and drops some. The sample includes around 1.6 million clones, roughly 98% of them seen just once. The sample consisted of naive CD4+ T cells sorted from blood. The receptors come from a man between 25 and 39 years old in good health. Both conserved end residues are part of each CDR3. A D gene is named only where the DNA matches it firmly.

TRBJ2-7 16 NA TRBV14 TGTGCCAGCAGCCAGCCTGGTTTCGGGGACTCCTACGAGCAGTACTTC CASSQPGFGDSYEQYF
TRBJ2-1 15 TRBD2 TRBV7-6 TGTGCCAGTGGGAGGGGACTAGCGGGATTCGATGAGCAGTTCTTC CASGRGLAGFDEQFF
TRBJ2-1 14 TRBD2 TRBV6-1 TGTGCCAGCAGAGGACTAGCCTTTTACAATGAGCAGTTCTTC CASRGLAFYNEQFF
TRBJ2-1 13 NA TRBV6-6 TGTGCCAGCAGGGGAACTACGTCCAATGAGCAGTTCTTC CASRGTTSNEQFF
TRBJ1-4 15 NA TRBV5-4 TGTGCCAGCAGCTTGGAGGGCAGGACTAATGAAAAACTGTTTTTT CASSLEGRTNEKLFF
TRBJ2-7 15 TRBD2 TRBV10-3 TGTGCCATCAGTGACTTAGCGGGAGGGTTCTACGAGCAGTACTTC CAISDLAGGFYEQYF
TRBJ1-1 16 NA TRBV6-1 TGTGCCAGCAGTGCCCGATGGGGTATTTTGGACACTGAAGCTTTCTTT CASSARWGILDTEAFF
TRBJ1-1 17 NA TRBV28 TGTGCCAGCAGTATCCCGGACAGATTGTTAATGAACACTGAAGCTTTCTTT CASSIPDRLLMNTEAFF
TRBJ2-7 18 NA TRBV7-8 TGTGCCAGCAGCTCCCTCACCGTACAGTGGGGAGTTCTTAGCGAGCAGTACTTC CASSSLTVQWGVLSEQYF
TRBJ2-7 15 TRBD1 TRBV7-2 TGTGCCAGCAGCAGGGGTGAAGGGGGCACCTACGAGCAGTACTTC CASSRGEGGTYEQYF
TRBJ2-3 17 TRBD2 TRBV9 TGTGCCAGCAGTGGATACGGGCTAGCGGGGGGCTCCGATACGCAGTATTTT CASSGYGLAGGSDTQYF
TRBJ2-7 14 TRBD1 TRBV10-3 TGTGCCATCAGCACGACCGGGACAGGGAAAGAGCAGTACTTC CAISTTGTGKEQYF
TRBJ2-3 15 NA TRBV27 TGTGCCAGCAGTTTAAAGGGGGTGTTTGCGGATACGCAGTATTTT CASSLKGVFADTQYF
TRBJ1-2 16 TRBD1 TRBV11-2 TGTGCCAGCAGCCCCCTGACAGGGGAATTCTACTATGGCTACACCTTC CASSPLTGEFYYGYTF